This T cell receptor (beta chain) came from a study of blood T cell repertoires in COVID-19. Study background: Sites across the United States, Italy and Spain contributed samples from acute and convalescent COVID-19. PBMCs, B-cell-depleted T cells, or T cells provided the cDNA or gDNA that made up the material.

TCRdb keeps only in-frame clones here, not all; method: immunoSEQ multiplex PCR. The table includes around 160,000 clones, around four fifths detected once. Germline trimming cut 2 bases from V and 5 bases from J; bases unmatched to any gene: 4. Germline lookup yields CDR1 SEHNR and CDR2 FQNEAQ (reference sequence). The CDR3 spans 14 residues. The specimen was peripheral blood. This clonotype was obtained from a human donor in a cohort sampled during active COVID-19. The chain employs TRBV7-9 and TRBJ2-7, with 9 positions matching TRBD1. Written as DNA, the CDR3 is TGTGCCAGCAGCTTAACAGGGGGCATCGACGAGCAGTACTTC. It encodes CASSLTGGIDEQYF.